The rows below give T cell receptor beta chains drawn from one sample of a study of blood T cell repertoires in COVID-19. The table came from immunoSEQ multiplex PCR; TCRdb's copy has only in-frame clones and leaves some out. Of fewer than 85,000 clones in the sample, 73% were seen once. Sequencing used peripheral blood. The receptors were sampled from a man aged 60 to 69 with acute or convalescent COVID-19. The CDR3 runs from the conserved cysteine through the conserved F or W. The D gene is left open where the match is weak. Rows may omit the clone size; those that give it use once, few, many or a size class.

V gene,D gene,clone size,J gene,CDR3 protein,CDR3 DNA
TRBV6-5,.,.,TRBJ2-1,CASTMDLAHNEQFF,TGTGCCAGCACCATGGACTTAGCCCACAATGAGCAGTTCTTC
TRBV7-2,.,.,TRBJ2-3,CASSLSGTGLWYF,TGTGCCAGCAGCCTCTCCGGGACTGGGTTATGGTATTTT
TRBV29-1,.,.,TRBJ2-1,CSVDSNDGQFF,TGCAGCGTTGATAGCAACGATGGGCAGTTCTTC
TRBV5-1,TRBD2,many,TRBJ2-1,CASSLIAGFSYNEQFF,TGCGCCAGCAGCTTAATAGCGGGATTCTCCTACAATGAGCAGTTCTTC
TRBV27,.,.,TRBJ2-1,CASSLSRDGLYNEQFF,TGTGCCAGCAGTTTATCACGGGATGGGCTGTACAATGAGCAGTTCTTC
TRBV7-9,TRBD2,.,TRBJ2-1,CASSLKSLAGAEQFF,TGTGCCAGCAGCTTAAAATCCCTAGCGGGAGCTGAGCAGTTCTTC
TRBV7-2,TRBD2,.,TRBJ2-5,CASSLLGLGQVGETQYF,TGTGCCAGCAGCTTACTGGGACTAGGGCAAGTAGGAGAGACCCAGTACTTC
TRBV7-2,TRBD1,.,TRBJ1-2,CASSLMTGSTTGYTF,TGTGCCAGCAGCTTGATGACAGGGAGTACCACTGGCTACACCTTC
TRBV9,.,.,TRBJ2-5,CASSVAASNRETQYF,TGTGCCAGCAGCGTAGCGGCTAGCAATCGAGAGACCCAGTACTTC
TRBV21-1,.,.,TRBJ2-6,CASLDRGRGQGANVLTF,TGTGCCAGCCTAGACCGCGGCAGGGGGCAAGGGGCCAACGTCCTGACTTTC
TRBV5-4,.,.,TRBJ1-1,CASRAENTEAFF,TGTGCCAGCAGGGCAGAGAACACTGAAGCTTTCTTT